The rows below give T cell receptor beta chains drawn from one sample of a study of beta chain features in type 1 diabetes. Repertoires were generated with immunoSEQ multiplex PCR, while TCRdb's copy carries only in-frame clones and drops some. The data show hundreds of thousands of clones, with 15% to 17% seen just once and 0.07% to 0.095% held by the top ten. The sample comprised naive CD4+ T cells from blood. Receptors originate from a man younger than 35 in good health. Each CDR3 is given with its conserved first and last residue. The D gene is left open where the match is weak. Not every row has a clone size; where given, it reads once, few, many or a size class.

V	size	J	D	CDR3	DNA
TRBV9	few	TRBJ2-7	NA	CASSVDTSYEQYF	TGTGCCAGCAGCGTAGATACATCCTACGAGCAGTACTTC
TRBV21-1	few	TRBJ2-7	NA	CASSKDDVRDRGLYEQYF	TGTGCCAGCAGCAAAGACGATGTACGGGACAGGGGGCTCTACGAGCAGTACTTC
TRBV27	NA	TRBJ2-6	NA	CASSLLAGGANVLTF	TGTGCCAGCAGTTTACTCGCTGGGGGGGCCAACGTCCTGACTTTC
TRBV11-3	NA	TRBJ2-3	NA	CASKFGGTDTQYF	TGTGCCAGTAAGTTTGGGGGCACAGATACGCAGTATTTT
TRBV14	NA	TRBJ2-7	NA	CASSQISVGRRVYEQYF	TGTGCCAGCAGCCAAATTTCAGTAGGACGGAGGGTCTACGAGCAGTACTTC
TRBV6-6	NA	TRBJ1-5	TRBD1	CASSGQGDQPQHF	TGTGCCAGCAGCGGACAGGGCGATCAGCCCCAGCATTTT
TRBV5-4	few	TRBJ2-2	NA	CASSLVARDTGELFF	TGTGCCAGCAGCTTAGTCGCCAGGGACACCGGGGAGCTGTTTTTT
TRBV7-2	few	TRBJ1-3	TRBD1	CASRPGQGGNTIYF	TGTGCCAGCAGACCGGGACAGGGGGGAAACACCATATATTTT
TRBV18	NA	TRBJ1-4	NA	CASSILSEARGEKLFF	TGTGCCAGCTCAATCCTTAGTGAGGCCCGAGGGGAAAAACTGTTTTTT
TRBV30	NA	TRBJ2-5	TRBD1	CAWSVDRVLETQYF	TGTGCCTGGAGTGTCGACAGGGTACTAGAGACCCAGTACTTC
TRBV7-9	NA	TRBJ2-3	NA	CASSLGGPSTDTQYF	TGTGCCAGCAGCTTAGGGGGGCCTAGCACAGATACGCAGTATTTT
TRBV7-2	NA	TRBJ2-1	NA	CASNHRRGERYNEQFF	TGTGCCAGCAACCATCGACGAGGGGAGCGCTACAATGAGCAGTTCTTC
TRBV5-1	NA	TRBJ1-5	NA	CASSVNVGQPQHF	TGCGCCAGCAGCGTAAACGTAGGGCAGCCCCAGCATTTT
TRBV10-3	NA	TRBJ1-1	TRBD1	CAISESGTTGLSTEAFF	TGTGCCATCAGTGAGTCGGGGACGACAGGGCTAAGCACTGAAGCTTTCTTT
TRBV5-4	NA	TRBJ2-1	NA	CASSDGRGNEQFF	TGTGCCAGCAGCGACGGGCGAGGTAATGAGCAGTTCTTC
TRBV18	few	TRBJ2-7	NA	CASSPLTTSYEQYF	TGTGCCAGCTCACCCCTGACTACCTCCTACGAGCAGTACTTC
TRBV9	NA	TRBJ2-7	NA	CASSPTGTGVSYEQYF	TGTGCCAGCAGCCCCACTGGGACCGGGGTCTCCTACGAGCAGTACTTC
TRBV18	NA	TRBJ2-1	NA	CASSPSARYNEQFF	TGTGCCAGCTCACCATCGGCAAGGTACAATGAGCAGTTCTTC
TRBV4-3	few	TRBJ2-2	TRBD2	CASSQGRGGTGELFF	TGCGCCAGCAGCCAGGGCCGGGGGGGCACCGGGGAGCTGTTTTTT
TRBV4-2	few	TRBJ1-1	NA	CASSQVLLTEDTEAFF	TGTGCCAGCAGCCAAGTCCTACTTACAGAGGACACTGAAGCTTTCTTT
TRBV5-4	few	TRBJ1-2	NA	CASRGSRDYGYTF	TGTGCCAGCAGAGGTTCACGGGACTATGGCTACACCTTC
TRBV9	NA	TRBJ2-3	NA	CASSVTSSTDTQYF	TGTGCCAGCAGCGTAACATCTAGCACAGATACGCAGTATTTT
TRBV10-3	few	TRBJ2-1	NA	CATSDRENYNEQFF	TGTGCCACCTCGGACAGAGAGAACTACAATGAGCAGTTCTTC
TRBV5-1	few	TRBJ1-4	NA	CASSLGERSEKLFF	TGCGCCAGCAGCCTCGGGGAGAGAAGTGAAAAACTGTTTTTT
TRBV28	few	TRBJ1-1	TRBD1	CASSPSRGENEAFF	TGTGCCAGCAGTCCCAGCAGGGGGGAGAATGAAGCTTTCTTT
TRBV4-1	NA	TRBJ1-3	TRBD1	CASSQGQGRAAGNTIYF	TGCGCCAGCAGCCAGGGACAGGGACGCGCAGCAGGAAACACCATATATTTT
TRBV28	many	TRBJ2-1	NA	CASSALPTAKSDEFF	TGTGCCAGCAGTGCTTTACCGACAGCGAAGTCCGATGAGTTCTTC
TRBV18	NA	TRBJ2-7	NA	CASSTGRFEIYEQYF	TGTGCCAGCTCAACCGGACGATTCGAGATCTACGAGCAGTACTTC
TRBV5-1	few	TRBJ2-5	NA	CASSLDFETQYF	TGCGCCAGCAGCTTGGATTTCGAGACCCAGTACTTC
TRBV18	few	TRBJ2-1	NA	CASSPMTGSSYNEQFF	TGTGCCAGCTCACCTATGACGGGAAGCTCCTACAATGAGCAGTTCTTC
TRBV5-1	few	TRBJ2-3	NA	CASSLVIAGSTDTQYF	TGCGCCAGCAGCTTGGTGATAGCCGGGAGCACAGATACGCAGTATTTT
TRBV7-3	few	TRBJ2-1	TRBD2	CASSPDLQLAAYNEQFF	TGTGCCAGCAGCCCCGACCTACAACTAGCGGCGTACAATGAGCAGTTCTTC
TRBV7-9	NA	TRBJ1-5	NA	CASSLSQTNQPQHF	TGTGCCAGCAGCTTATCGCAGACTAATCAGCCCCAGCATTTT
TRBV5-4	few	TRBJ1-5	TRBD1	CASSLQGDQPQHF	TGTGCCAGCAGCTTACAGGGGGATCAGCCCCAGCATTTT
TRBV28	few	TRBJ2-7	TRBD2	CASTRPSGAGTYEQYF	TGTGCCAGCACCAGACCCAGCGGGGCCGGGACCTACGAGCAGTACTTC
TRBV18	NA	TRBJ2-2	NA	CASSHSTDTGELFF	TGTGCCAGCTCACACTCGACGGACACCGGGGAGCTGTTTTTT
TRBV25-1	NA	TRBJ2-3	TRBD2	CASSGLAGLTDTQYF	TGTGCCAGCAGTGGCCTAGCGGGGCTCACAGATACGCAGTATTTT
TRBV30	few	TRBJ1-6	NA	CAWSGTAPSPLHF	TGTGCCTGGAGCGGGACCGCTCCCTCACCCCTCCACTTT
TRBV4-3	NA	TRBJ1-2	TRBD1	CASSQETQTGGRYGYTF	TGCGCCAGCAGCCAAGAAACCCAGACAGGGGGAAGATATGGCTACACCTTC
TRBV11-3	few	TRBJ1-1	NA	CASSLQGNTEAFF	TGTGCCAGCAGCCTACAGGGGAACACTGAAGCTTTCTTT
TRBV2	NA	TRBJ2-6	NA	CASSARGFSGANVLTF	TGTGCCAGCAGTGCTCGCGGATTCTCTGGGGCCAACGTCCTGACTTTC
TRBV19	NA	TRBJ1-5	TRBD1	CASSIVGRGPYQPQHF	TGTGCCAGTAGTATAGTCGGCAGGGGGCCATATCAGCCCCAGCATTTT